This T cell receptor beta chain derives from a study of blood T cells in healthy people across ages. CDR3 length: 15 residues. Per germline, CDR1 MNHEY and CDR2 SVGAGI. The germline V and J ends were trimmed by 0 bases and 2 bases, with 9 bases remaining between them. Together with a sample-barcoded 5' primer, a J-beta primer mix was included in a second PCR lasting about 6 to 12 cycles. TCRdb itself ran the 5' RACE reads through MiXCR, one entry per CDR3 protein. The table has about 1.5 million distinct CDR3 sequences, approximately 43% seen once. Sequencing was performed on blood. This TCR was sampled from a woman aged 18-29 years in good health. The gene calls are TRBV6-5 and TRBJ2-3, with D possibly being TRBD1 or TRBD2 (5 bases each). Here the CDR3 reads CASSYSGAPTDTQYF. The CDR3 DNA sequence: TGTGCCAGCAGTTACTCCGGGGCACCCACAGATACGCAGTATTTT.